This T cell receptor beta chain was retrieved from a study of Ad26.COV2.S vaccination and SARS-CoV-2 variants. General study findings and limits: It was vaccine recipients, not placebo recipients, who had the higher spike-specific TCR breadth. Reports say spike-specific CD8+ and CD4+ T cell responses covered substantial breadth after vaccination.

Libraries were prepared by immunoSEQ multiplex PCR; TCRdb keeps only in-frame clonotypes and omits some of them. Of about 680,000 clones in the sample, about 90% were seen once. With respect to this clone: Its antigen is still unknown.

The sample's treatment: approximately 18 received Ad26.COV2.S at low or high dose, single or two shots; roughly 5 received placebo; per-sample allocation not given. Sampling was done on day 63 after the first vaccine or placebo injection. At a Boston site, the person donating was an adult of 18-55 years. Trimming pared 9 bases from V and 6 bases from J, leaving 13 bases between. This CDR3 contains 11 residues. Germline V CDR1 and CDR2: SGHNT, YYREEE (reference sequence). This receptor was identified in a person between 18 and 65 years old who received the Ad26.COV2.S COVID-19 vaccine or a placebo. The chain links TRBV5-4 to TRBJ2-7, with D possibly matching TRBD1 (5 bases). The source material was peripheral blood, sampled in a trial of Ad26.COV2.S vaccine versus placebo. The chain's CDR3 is CATLQGGEQYF. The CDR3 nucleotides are TGTGCCACCCTCCAGGGTGGCGAGCAGTACTTC.